The 17 T cell receptor beta chains below were found in one sample sequenced in a study of cytomegalovirus exposure and HLA in healthy donors. A multiplex PCR was run with 60 Vbeta primers and 13 Jbeta primers. Sequencing was performed with immunoSEQ multiplex PCR; in TCRdb, only in-frame clones are kept and a portion is missing. This repertoire shows 200,000 to 250,000 clones, more than 75% found once; its top ten account for around 1.2%. The specimen was PBMCs. These receptors all come from a human donor in good health.

The rearrangement uses TRBV10-3 and TRBJ1-2; maybe TRBD1 (5 bases). The CDR3 sequence is 12 residues long. Trimming stripped 7 bases from V and 8 bases from J, with 14 bases between. From germline, CDR1 is ENHRY and CDR2 SYGVKD. CDR3 loop: CAINSGIRGYTF. The CDR3 DNA follows: TGTGCCATCAACTCAGGGATTCGAGGCTACACCTTC.

This rearrangement joins TRBV19 to TRBJ2-4; 7 bases agree with TRBD2. The CDR3 contains 18 residues. The junction had 17 bases not matched to a gene; V was cut back by 9 bases and J by 0 bases. The germline CDR1 and CDR2 sequences are LNHDA and SQIVND (reference sequence). CDR3 nucleotide sequence: TGTGCCAGCTTACCAAGGCTGTCGGGGGGTCTAGCCAAAAACATTCAGTACTTC. Translated: CASLPRLSGGLAKNIQYF.

V gene TRBV9 combines with J gene TRBJ2-7, with TRBD2 identical over 10 bases. Germline CDR1 SGDLS, CDR2 YYNGEE. The CDR3 has 16 amino acids. V lost 4 bases to trimming and J lost 4 bases; unmatched junction nucleotides: 11. The CDR3 reads CASSTNHGTSVYEQYF. In DNA, the CDR3 is TGTGCCAGCAGCACAAATCACGGGACTAGCGTGTACGAGCAGTACTTC.

The rearrangement joins TRBV7-3 to TRBJ2-5; possibly TRBD1 for D (5 bases). Trimming cost V 3 bases and J 4 bases, with 15 bases left between them. This CDR3 is built from 15 residues. CDR1 is SGHTA, CDR2 FQGTGA, per germline. The CDR3 DNA reads TGTGCCAGCAGCTTTGCAGGGCAGAACGTAGAGACCCAGTACTTC. It translates to CASSFAGQNVETQYF.

The gene calls are TRBV7-9 and TRBJ2-7; 14 nucleotides line up with TRBD2. From germline, CDR1 is SEHNR and CDR2 FQNEAQ (reference sequence). This CDR3 has 15 amino acids. V lost 5 bases, J lost 5 bases, and 5 bases stayed unmatched. CDR3 residues: CASSGLAGGTHEQYF. The CDR3 nucleotides read TGTGCCAGCAGCGGACTAGCGGGAGGAACTCACGAGCAGTACTTC.

The gene calls are TRBV9 and TRBJ2-1; TRBD2 is a possible D gene (7 bases). V was cut by 3 bases and J by 6 bases, with 22 bases left in between. The CDR3 is 17 residues long. CDR1 SGDLS and CDR2 YYNGEE come from the germline V gene. Written as DNA, the CDR3 is TGTGCCAGCAGCGAGGGGGAAGGGGGAGGGCCTATCAATGAGCAGTTCTTC. Amino acid sequence: CASSEGEGGGPINEQFF.

DNA of the CDR3: TGCGCCAGCAGCCAAGGTGGGACTAGCGGGAGATCTAACATTCAGTACTTC. Translation gives CASSQGGTSGRSNIQYF. V is TRBV4-1 and J is TRBJ2-4; 14 positions agree with TRBD2. Germline V gives CDR1 MGHRA, CDR2 YSYEKL. V trimming: 1 base; J trimming: 7 bases; junction bases outside the gene matches: 6. This CDR3 has 17 amino acids.

This chain joins TRBV5-4 and TRBJ2-1; no clear D gene. This CDR3 has 15 residues. Germline CDR1 SGHNT, CDR2 YYREEE (reference sequence). V was pared by 2 bases and J by 0 bases, with 9 bases between. The CDR3 loop is CASSFPRHSYNEQFF. DNA for the CDR3: TGTGCCAGCAGCTTTCCGCGGCACTCCTACAATGAGCAGTTCTTC.

The chain uses TRBV6-5 and TRBJ2-7, with D perhaps TRBD2 (6 bases). The CDR3 spans 15 residues. V was trimmed by 5 bases and J by 2 bases, leaving 16 bases between them. Germline assignment: CDR1 MNHEY and CDR2 SVGAGI. CDR3 region: CASSTSGPHPYEQYF. DNA for the CDR3: TGTGCCAGCAGTACAAGCGGGCCACACCCCTACGAGCAGTACTTC.

Note on this clone: The junction departs from germline at one end; a sequencing error may be responsible. The chain joins TRBV7-9 to TRBJ2-7; perhaps TRBD1 as D (5 bases). CDR1 and CDR2 (germline): SEHNR, FQNEAQ (reference sequence). This CDR3 has 14 residues. CDR3 sequence (DNA): TGTTCCAGCAGCTTATTCCCAGGGCCCTACGAGCAGTACTTC. Translation gives CSSSLFPGPYEQYF. The full variable domain, with the rest looked up from reference TRBV7-9 and TRBJ2-7, is DTGVSQNPRHKITKRGQNVTFRCDPISEHNRLYWYRQTLGQGPEFLTYFQNEAQLEKSRLLSDRFSAERPKGSFSTLEIQRTEQGDSAMYLCSSSLFPGPYEQYFGPGTRLTVT.

The rearrangement joins TRBV7-6 to TRBJ2-2; 7 nucleotides align to TRBD2. The length of the CDR3 is 15 residues. Per the germline V gene, CDR1 is SGHVS and CDR2 is FNYEAQ. V was pared by 2 bases and J by 1 base, with 1 base of the junction left unmatched. DNA for the CDR3: TGTGCCAGCAGCTTATCTAGCGGGAACACCGGGGAGCTGTTTTTT. Its translation: CASSLSSGNTGELFF.

The chain uses TRBV2 and TRBJ2-3; possibly TRBD2 for D (6 bases). Trimming cost V 7 bases and J 3 bases, with 20 bases left between them. This CDR3 has 16 residues. Germline loops: CDR1 SNHLY, CDR2 FYNNEI. This CDR3 is CASTLRRVGFTDTQYF. CDR3 DNA: TGTGCCAGCACCCTCAGGAGGGTCGGTTTTACAGATACGCAGTATTTT.

V usage is TRBV6-4 and J usage is TRBJ2-1; D possibly corresponds to TRBD1 (6 bases). The germline V and J ends were trimmed by 6 bases and 7 bases, with 19 bases remaining between them. The CDR3 contains 15 residues. From germline, CDR1 is MRHNA and CDR2 SNTAGT. The CDR3 DNA reads as TGTGCCAGCAGCGAACAGGGCATAGCTAGGAATGAGCAGTTCTTC. Residues: CASSEQGIARNEQFF.

The J gene is TRBJ2-5, the V gene TRBV18; 8 nucleotides match TRBD1. The trim removed 3 bases at V and 7 bases at J, leaving 10 bases unmatched. This CDR3 contains 15 residues. The germline V gene has CDR1 KGHSH and CDR2 LQKENI. This chain's CDR3 is CASSPITDRGGTQYF. The CDR3 DNA follows: TGTGCCAGCTCACCGATAACTGACAGGGGTGGGACCCAGTACTTC.

The chain recombines TRBV6-6 with TRBJ2-7; 9 positions match TRBD2. J gave up 4 bases and V 6 bases, and 13 bases lay outside the gene matches. CDR1 MNHNY and CDR2 SVGAGI come from the germline V gene (reference sequence). The CDR3 is 16 residues long. The CDR3 nucleotides read TGTGCCAGCAGCCTGGGACTAGCCACGGGCTATTACGAGCAGTACTTC. It translates to CASSLGLATGYYEQYF.

The chain joins TRBV27 to TRBJ2-2; D is perhaps TRBD1 (6 bases). CDR3 size: 16 residues. Germline CDR1 and CDR2: MNHEY and SMNVEV (reference sequence). With 4 bases removed from V and 2 bases from J, the gap between germline ends came to 14 bases. As DNA, the CDR3 is TGTGCCAGCAGTTACACCCCCAGGGGTAACACCGGGGAGCTGTTTTTT. Translated: CASSYTPRGNTGELFF.

V usage is TRBV5-4 and J usage is TRBJ2-5, with 9 bases fitting TRBD1. The end of the DNA fits TRBJ2-7 better, so the J call may be wrong. The CDR3 length is 15 residues. Germline V CDR1 and CDR2: SGHNT, YYREEE (reference sequence). CDR3 nucleotide sequence: TGTGCCACCAGAACCGGGACAGGGTCCCCCTACGAGCAGTACTTC. Amino acids: CATRTGTGSPYEQYF.